This T cell receptor (beta chain) derives from a study of vaccination and CD4 T cells after COVID-19. General study results and limits: From a median of about 21 to 40, SARS-CoV-2-reactive clonotypes increased, though not significantly.

This clonotype was seen a few times. Its cognate antigen is unknown. Cultured CD4+ T-cell DNA underwent Oncomine TCR Beta short-read sequencing. MiXCR was run by TCRdb on the PCR reads, yielding one entry per CDR3 protein. The table records 6,000 to 7,500 distinct CDR3 sequences, about 50% of them present only once. CDR3 length equals 14 residues. Trimming took 6 bases from V and 1 from J, leaving 13 bases between them. Germline assignment: CDR1 SGHDN and CDR2 FVKESK. The treatment: approximately 11-day PBMC culture with coronavirus spike peptide pools or control peptides (ViraFEST assay). One should note that the unexposed donor's CD4+ T cells were collected before the COVID-19 pandemic (2011-2018). Peptide pools at about 9.7 ug/ml, together with 10 IU/ml IL-2, were added to cultures of around 2.2 million PBMCs per well.

Source material: CD4+ T cells from blood, cultured in vitro. V usage is TRBV14 and J usage is TRBJ2-7; D tentatively reads TRBD1 or TRBD2 (5 bases each). This receptor was identified in a human donor in good health. The CDR3 region has the DNA TGTGCCAGCAGGGGGACGGGCCCTTCCTACGAGCAGTACTTC. This translates into CASRGTGPSYEQYF.